Shown below are 8 T cell receptor beta chains from a single sample sequenced in a study of blood T cell repertoires in COVID-19. Clones were sequenced by immunoSEQ multiplex PCR, and TCRdb holds only the in-frame ones, with some missing. The sample carries fewer than 350,000 clones, about 89% recorded once. The specimen sequenced was peripheral blood. These receptor sequences come from a man aged 35 to 55 with acute or convalescent COVID-19.

The genes are TRBV2 and TRBJ1-2, with 9 bases aligning to TRBD1. Germline CDR1 SNHLY, CDR2 FYNNEI. Trimming at V came to 6 bases and at J to 4 bases, leaving 3 bases not matched to a gene. The CDR3 runs to 13 residues. DNA for the CDR3: TGTGCCAGCAGCCGGACAGGGGCCTATGGCTACACCTTC. As protein: CASSRTGAYGYTF.

The rearrangement joins TRBV7-6 to TRBJ2-3; 11 bases fit TRBD2. The ends lost 1 base at V and 1 base at J; junction bases unmatched: 7. Germline CDR1 SGHVS, CDR2 FNYEAQ. The CDR3 contains 18 residues. In nucleotides, the CDR3 is TGTGCCAGCAGCTTAGTTACCCTACTAGCGGGGGGCACAGATACGCAGTATTTT. Its translation: CASSLVTLLAGGTDTQYF. Full variable domain (remainder filled in from reference TRBV7-6 and TRBJ2-3): GAGVSQSPRYKVTKRGQDVALRCDPISGHVSLYWYRQALGQGPEFLTYFNYEAQQDKSGLPNDRFSAERPEGSISTLTIQRTEQRDSAMYRCASSLVTLLAGGTDTQYFGPGTRLTVL.

This clone was recorded only once. The chain links TRBV5-5 to TRBJ1-6; D ambiguous. The CDR3 length is 15 residues. Germline assignment: CDR1 SGHKS and CDR2 YYEKEE (reference sequence). Between the trimmed V and J ends, which lost 0 bases and 4 bases, there was a span of 8 bases. The CDR3 nucleotides are TGTGCCAGCAGCTTGGAAGGACTTTATAATTCACCCCTCCACTTT. Amino acids: CASSLEGLYNSPLHF. Combining the CDR3 with reference TRBV5-5 and TRBJ1-6 gives the whole variable domain DAGVTQSPTHLIKTRGQQVTLRCSPISGHKSVSWYQQVLGQGPQFIFQYYEKEERGRGNFPDRFSARQFPNYSSELNVNALLLGDSALYLCASSLEGLYNSPLHFGNGTRLTVT.

This clone turned up a few times. The rearrangement links TRBV14 to TRBJ2-1; TRBD2 is a possible D gene (5 bases). The CDR3 length is 13 residues. CDR1 is SGHDN and CDR2 is FVKESK in the germline V gene. The V end lost 1 base, the J end lost 9 bases, and 10 bases lay between the germline ends. The chain's CDR3 is CASSQVRGSEQFF. In DNA, the CDR3 is TGTGCCAGCAGCCAAGTTCGAGGGAGTGAGCAGTTCTTC.

The genes are TRBV9 and TRBJ2-3; 8 positions match TRBD1. From germline, CDR1 is SGDLS and CDR2 YYNGEE. V was clipped by 0 bases and J by 6 bases; unmatched bases: 6. This CDR3 contains 15 residues. The CDR3 loop reads CASSVGAGGADTQYF. DNA of the CDR3: TGTGCCAGCAGCGTAGGGGCAGGGGGCGCCGATACGCAGTATTTT.

This clone came up once. J is TRBJ1-4 and V is TRBV11-2; 8 bases are shared with TRBD1. Germline loops: CDR1 SGHAT, CDR2 FQNNGV. J gave up 7 bases and V 4 bases, and 8 bases lay outside the gene matches. CDR3 length equals 15 residues. The CDR3 nucleotides read TGTGCCAGCAGCTCGATACAGGGGGAGGGTGAAAAACTGTTTTTT. Amino acid sequence: CASSSIQGEGEKLFF.

This chain connects TRBV7-8 to TRBJ2-3; no firm D call. V lost 1 base to trimming and J lost 2 bases, with 4 bases between them. The CDR3 totals 13 residues. Germline V CDR1 and CDR2: SGHVS, FQNEAQ. In DNA, the CDR3 is TGTGCCAGCAGCTTAGACATCACAGATACGCAGTATTTT. This codes for CASSLDITDTQYF.

The rearrangement joins TRBV24-1 to TRBJ2-3, with 12 bases fitting TRBD1. This CDR3 is 18 amino acids long. Germline CDR1 is KGHDR and CDR2 is SFDVKD. Germline trimming cut 3 bases from V and 9 bases from J; bases unmatched to any gene: 15. CDR3 region: CATSDDVPGTGGWRTQYF. In DNA, the CDR3 is TGTGCCACCAGTGATGACGTACCCGGGACAGGGGGCTGGAGGACGCAGTATTTT.